The 26 T cell receptor beta chains reported below all come from one sample, sequenced in a study of blood T cell repertoires in COVID-19. Sequencing was performed with immunoSEQ multiplex PCR; in TCRdb, only in-frame clones are kept and a portion is missing. Of approximately 200,000 clones listed, about 88% are singletons. Sequences were obtained from PBMCs or T cells enriched from blood (not recorded which). These receptors all come from a woman in her twenties or thirties who had recovered from COVID-19.

J is TRBJ1-3 and V is TRBV14; weak D call: TRBD1 (5 bases). This CDR3 is built from 15 residues. Germline CDR1 and CDR2: SGHDN and FVKESK. The V and J ends lost 4 bases and 0 bases respectively, with 10 bases between them. CDR3 sequence (DNA): TGTGCCAGCAGCCTTCGACAGAGCTCTGGAAACACCATATATTTT. Translated: CASSLRQSSGNTIYF.

This clone came up once. The rearrangement links TRBV5-6 to TRBJ2-7, with 10 bases aligning to TRBD1. The trim removed 0 bases at V and 2 bases at J, leaving 2 bases unmatched. Germline lookup yields CDR1 SGHDT and CDR2 YYEEEE. The CDR3 loop spans 15 amino acids. CDR3 loop: CASSLAGTGAYEQYV. Here the CDR3 DNA reads TGTGCCAGCAGCTTGGCCGGGACAGGGGCCTACGAGCAGTACGTC.

This sequence joins TRBV7-8 and TRBJ1-1; possible D gene TRBD1, 5 bases. Between the trimmed V and J ends, which lost 3 bases and 5 bases, there was a span of 16 bases. The CDR3 sequence is 15 residues long. Per germline, CDR1 SGHVS and CDR2 FQNEAQ. DNA of the CDR3: TGTGCCAGCAGCTTCCTTAATGGGGGGAAAACTGAAGCTTTCTTT. Its translation: CASSFLNGGKTEAFF.

The chain employs TRBV7-3 and TRBJ1-4; D remains unclear. CDR1 and CDR2 (germline): SGHTA, FQGTGA. Between the trimmed V and J ends, which lost 3 bases and 3 bases, there was a span of 5 bases. The CDR3 is 13 residues long. CDR3 nucleotides: TGTGCCAGCAGCTTGGACTCTAATGAAAAACTGTTTTTT. Encoded protein: CASSLDSNEKLFF.

This clone has just one count. This chain joins TRBV7-2 and TRBJ2-3; 14 positions agree with TRBD2. The junction had 4 bases not matched to a gene; V was cut back by 5 bases and J by 6 bases. Germline CDR1 SGHTA, CDR2 FQGNSA. This CDR3 is 15 amino acids long. CDR3 nucleotide sequence: TGTGCCAGCAGCCCGACTAGCGGGAGGGCGGATACGCAGTATTTT. This translates into CASSPTSGRADTQYF.

The rearrangement uses TRBV19 and TRBJ1-1; tentatively, D is TRBD1 (5 bases). V shed 1 base and J shed 4 bases, with 7 bases lying between them. This CDR3 spans 13 amino acids. Germline V gene data show CDR1 as LNHDA and CDR2 as SQIVND (reference sequence). In DNA, the CDR3 is TGTGCCAGTAGTATAGGCGGGGGCACTGAAGCTTTCTTT. Residues: CASSIGGGTEAFF.

This chain joins TRBV28 and TRBJ1-2; TRBD1 might be the D (5 bases). The germline CDR1 and CDR2 sequences are MDHEN and SYDVKM. Deletions cut 3 bases from V and 0 bases from J, with 26 bases between. The CDR3 contains 20 residues. The CDR3 reads CASSLPSQGRIPLANYGYTF. CDR3 nucleotide sequence: TGTGCCAGCAGTTTGCCCTCTCAGGGAAGGATCCCGCTAGCTAACTATGGCTACACCTTC.

This sequence joins TRBV20-1 and TRBJ2-7, with D possibly being TRBD2 (6 bases). V was cut by 3 bases and J by 1 base, with 13 bases left in between. Looked up from germline, CDR1 is DFQATT and CDR2 is SNEGSKA (reference sequence). This CDR3 has 14 residues. For the CDR3, the DNA is TGCAGTGCTAGTGGAGGGACTGGGTCCTACGAGCAGTACTTC. Amino acid sequence: CSASGGTGSYEQYF.

The genes are TRBV6-5 and TRBJ1-1; TRBD1 might be the D (5 bases). Germline loops: CDR1 MNHEY, CDR2 SVGAGI. Trimming took off 7 bases at V and 3 bases at J, with 9 bases between the two ends. The CDR3 contains 12 residues. Here the CDR3 reads CASTDRYTEAFF. The CDR3 DNA reads as TGTGCCAGCACCGACAGATACACTGAAGCTTTCTTT.

This chain connects TRBV27 to TRBJ2-1; D may be TRBD1 (6 bases). Germline CDR1 MNHEY, CDR2 SMNVEV (reference sequence). V was cut by 5 bases and J by 6 bases, with 23 bases left in between. The CDR3 loop spans 17 amino acids. CDR3: CASSPALYPDRSNEQFF. The CDR3, as DNA: TGTGCCAGCAGTCCCGCCCTATACCCCGACAGGTCCAATGAGCAGTTCTTC.

V is TRBV6-5 and J is TRBJ1-1, with TRBD1 matching over 9 bases. CDR1 MNHEY and CDR2 SVGAGI come from the germline V gene. Trimming at V came to 6 bases and at J to 3 bases, leaving 5 bases not matched to a gene. The CDR3 totals 14 residues. CDR3 DNA: TGTGCCAGCAGGGGGGACAGGGAGGACACTGAAGCTTTCTTT. Amino acids: CASRGDREDTEAFF.

The chain has TRBV11-2 and TRBJ2-5; TRBD1 matches 10 bases. Germline V gives CDR1 SGHAT, CDR2 FQNNGV. V lost 4 bases to trimming and J lost 5 bases; unmatched junction nucleotides: 4. This CDR3 region has 14 residues. This CDR3 is CASSWGQGRETQYF. DNA for the CDR3: TGTGCCAGCAGCTGGGGACAGGGGAGGGAGACCCAGTACTTC.

The rearrangement joins TRBV5-6 to TRBJ2-3; 13 nucleotides agree with TRBD2. Germline V gene lookup returns CDR1 SGHDT and CDR2 YYEEEE. This CDR3 is 17 amino acids long. After removal of 3 bases from V and 1 base from J, the junction contained 5 bases not matched to a gene. This CDR3 reads CASSSGLAGERTDTQYF. The CDR3 coding sequence is TGTGCCAGCAGCTCAGGACTAGCGGGGGAGCGCACAGATACGCAGTATTTT.

V usage is TRBV4-1 and J usage is TRBJ1-2; maybe TRBD1 (6 bases). The CDR3 has 15 amino acids. Germline-derived CDR1 and CDR2 are MGHRA and YSYEKL. V lost 1 base, J lost 0 bases, and 9 bases lay in between. The CDR3 DNA sequence: TGCGCCAGCAGCCAAGGGGACAAGGCTAACTATGGCTACACCTTC. Protein product: CASSQGDKANYGYTF.

The CDR3 loop reads CATKTSGGPRTQYF. The CDR3 region has the DNA TGTGCCACCAAGACCAGCGGGGGTCCCAGGACCCAGTACTTC. The chain links TRBV3-1 (or the pseudogene TRBV3-2) to TRBJ2-5; 8 bases are a match to TRBD2. The trim removed 10 bases at V and 7 bases at J, leaving 14 bases unmatched. Germline lookup yields CDR1 LGHDT and CDR2 YNNKEL (reference sequence). This CDR3 comprises 14 residues.

The chain uses TRBV7-3 and TRBJ2-7; TRBD2 matches 11 bases. The germline gives CDR1 SGHTA, CDR2 FQGTGA. This CDR3 is built from 17 residues. Trimming took 7 bases from V and 4 from J; bases not matched to a gene: 15. CDR3 in amino acids: CASTKRSSGGTDYEQYF. In DNA, the CDR3 is TGTGCCAGCACAAAGAGATCTAGCGGGGGGACTGATTACGAGCAGTACTTC.

The chain links TRBV11-1 to TRBJ2-5, with 9 bases fitting TRBD2. The J segment lost 7 bases and the V segment lost 8 bases, leaving 11 bases of the junction unmatched. Germline CDR1 is SGHAT and CDR2 is FQDESV (reference sequence). The CDR3 extends over 14 amino acids. The CDR3 DNA sequence: TGTGCCAGCGGTAGCGGGGGAGACTCAGGGACCCAGTACTTC. This encodes CASGSGGDSGTQYF.

The rearrangement uses TRBV10-2 and TRBJ1-2; no reliable D call. Between the trimmed V and J ends, which lost 6 bases and 4 bases, there was a span of 12 bases. The CDR3 sequence is 13 residues long. CDR1 and CDR2 from the germline V gene are WSHSY and SAAADI. The CDR3 protein is CASSTLQGYGYTF. For the CDR3, the DNA is TGCGCCAGCAGCACACTACAAGGCTATGGCTACACCTTC.

This clone was seen a few times. CDR3 amino acids: CASSHPKDSSSYNEQFF. The CDR3 nucleotides are TGTGCCAGCAGCCACCCTAAAGACTCGAGCTCCTACAATGAGCAGTTCTTC. The chain combines TRBV21-1 with TRBJ2-1; TRBD2 is taken as the D call from the table, unchecked against the DNA. TRBV21-1 constitutes a pseudogene. This CDR3 comprises 17 residues.

V gene TRBV7-3 combines with J gene TRBJ2-3, with D maybe TRBD2 (5 bases). The CDR3 covers 16 residues. Trimming stripped 1 base from V and 4 bases from J, with 15 bases between. Per germline, CDR1 SGHTA and CDR2 FQGTGA. The CDR3 region is CASSLRRGPPADTQYF. CDR3 DNA sequence: TGTGCCAGCAGCTTAAGACGCGGGCCCCCGGCAGATACGCAGTATTTT.

This chain links TRBV28 with TRBJ1-2; D is undetermined. Trimming removed 2 bases from V and 4 bases from J, with 8 bases in between. CDR1 MDHEN and CDR2 SYDVKM come from the germline V gene. This CDR3 has 13 residues. The CDR3 protein is CASSLLGSYGYTF. In DNA form, the CDR3 reads TGTGCCAGCAGTTTACTGGGGAGCTATGGCTACACCTTC.

This chain joins TRBV19 and TRBJ1-6; D not certain. Per germline, CDR1 LNHDA and CDR2 SQIVND (reference sequence). Trimming stripped 2 bases from V and 0 bases from J, with 11 bases between. The length of the CDR3 is 17 residues. CDR3 DNA sequence: TGTGCCAGTAGTATAAGCGGCCAGGCCTCCTATAATTCACCCCTCCACTTT. This gives the protein CASSISGQASYNSPLHF.

This chain joins TRBV6-5 and TRBJ1-2; TRBD1 might be the D (5 bases). V was clipped by 6 bases and J by 5 bases, with 16 bases between them. The germline V gene has CDR1 MNHEY and CDR2 SVGAGI. There are 14 residues in the CDR3. CDR3 coding DNA: TGTGCCAGCAGCGGACCAGGGTCTGGGTATGGCTACACCTTC. Its protein product is CASSGPGSGYGYTF.

V usage is TRBV2 and J usage is TRBJ2-5; 11 positions agree with TRBD1. V was clipped by 4 bases and J by 4 bases; unmatched bases: 8. This CDR3 has 16 amino acids. Germline V gene sequence: CDR1 SNHLY, CDR2 FYNNEI. For the CDR3, the DNA is TGTGCCAGCAGTGCTCCCCGGACAGGGGGCTTAGAGACCCAGTACTTC. This encodes CASSAPRTGGLETQYF.

This sequence joins TRBV5-6 and TRBJ1-5; D possibly corresponds to TRBD1 (5 bases). From germline, CDR1 is SGHDT and CDR2 YYEEEE. The V gene lost 0 bases and the J gene lost 9 bases, with 7 bases spanning the gap. The CDR3 spans 12 residues. The CDR3 DNA is TGTGCCAGCAGCTTGGGGGGCATGCCCCAGCATTTT. Its translation: CASSLGGMPQHF.

This sequence joins TRBV9 and TRBJ2-3; 10 nucleotides line up with TRBD2. The length of the CDR3 is 15 residues. CDR1 SGDLS and CDR2 YYNGEE come from the germline V gene. V shed 4 bases and J 6 bases; nucleotides not matched to a gene: 8. The CDR3 DNA follows: TGTGCCAGCAGCATTTCGGGACTAGCGCCCGATACGCAGTATTTT. Its protein product is CASSISGLAPDTQYF.